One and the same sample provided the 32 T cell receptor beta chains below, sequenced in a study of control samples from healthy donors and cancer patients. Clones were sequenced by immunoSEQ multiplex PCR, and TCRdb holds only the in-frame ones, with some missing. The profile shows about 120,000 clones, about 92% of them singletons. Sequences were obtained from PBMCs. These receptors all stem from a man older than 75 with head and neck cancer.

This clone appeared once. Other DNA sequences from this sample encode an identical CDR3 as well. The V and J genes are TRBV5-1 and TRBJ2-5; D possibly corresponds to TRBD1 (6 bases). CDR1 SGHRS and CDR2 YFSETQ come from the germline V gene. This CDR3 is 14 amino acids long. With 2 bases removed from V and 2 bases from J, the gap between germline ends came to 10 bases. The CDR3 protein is CASSLRTDQETQYF. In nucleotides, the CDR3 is TGCGCCAGCAGCTTACGGACAGATCAAGAGACCCAGTACTTC.

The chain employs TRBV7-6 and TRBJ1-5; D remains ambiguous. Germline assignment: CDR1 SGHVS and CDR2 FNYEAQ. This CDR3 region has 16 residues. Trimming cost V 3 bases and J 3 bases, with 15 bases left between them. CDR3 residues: CASSFSGQPFNQPQHF. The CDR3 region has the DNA TGTGCCAGCAGCTTCTCAGGCCAGCCATTCAATCAGCCCCAGCATTTT. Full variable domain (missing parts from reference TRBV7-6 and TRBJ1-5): GAGVSQSPRYKVTKRGQDVALRCDPISGHVSLYWYRQALGQGPEFLTYFNYEAQQDKSGLPNDRFSAERPEGSISTLTIQRTEQRDSAMYRCASSFSGQPFNQPQHFGDGTRLSIL.

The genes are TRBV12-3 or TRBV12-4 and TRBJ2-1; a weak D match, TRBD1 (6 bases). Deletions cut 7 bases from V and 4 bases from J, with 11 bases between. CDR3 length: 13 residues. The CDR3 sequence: CASTRTDYNEQFF. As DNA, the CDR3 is TGTGCCAGCACAAGGACAGATTACAATGAGCAGTTCTTC.

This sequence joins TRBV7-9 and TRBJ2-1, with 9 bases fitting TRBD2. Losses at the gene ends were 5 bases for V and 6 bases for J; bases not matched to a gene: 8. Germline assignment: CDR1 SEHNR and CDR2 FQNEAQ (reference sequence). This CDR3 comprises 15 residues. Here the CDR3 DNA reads TGTGCCAGCAGCCATAGCGGGAGCCGGCCCAATGAGCAGTTCTTC. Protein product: CASSHSGSRPNEQFF.

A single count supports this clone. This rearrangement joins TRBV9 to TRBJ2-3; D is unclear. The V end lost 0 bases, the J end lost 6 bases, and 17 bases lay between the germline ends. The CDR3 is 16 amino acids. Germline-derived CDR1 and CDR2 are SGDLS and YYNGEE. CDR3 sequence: CASSVDSNPPADTQYF. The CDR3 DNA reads TGTGCCAGCAGCGTAGACAGCAACCCACCCGCGGATACGCAGTATTTT.

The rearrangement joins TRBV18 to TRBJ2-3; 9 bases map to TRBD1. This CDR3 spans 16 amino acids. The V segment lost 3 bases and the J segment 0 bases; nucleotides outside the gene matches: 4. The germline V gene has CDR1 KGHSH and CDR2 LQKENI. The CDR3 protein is CASSPGTGISTDTQYF. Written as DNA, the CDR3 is TGTGCCAGCTCACCGGGGACAGGGATAAGCACAGATACGCAGTATTTT.

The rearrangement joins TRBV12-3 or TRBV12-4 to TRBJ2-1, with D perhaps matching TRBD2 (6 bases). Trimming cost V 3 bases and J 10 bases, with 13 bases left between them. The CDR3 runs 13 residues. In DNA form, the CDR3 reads TGTGCCAGCAGTTTCGGGGGTGGGACGGAGCAGTTCTTC. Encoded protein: CASSFGGGTEQFF.

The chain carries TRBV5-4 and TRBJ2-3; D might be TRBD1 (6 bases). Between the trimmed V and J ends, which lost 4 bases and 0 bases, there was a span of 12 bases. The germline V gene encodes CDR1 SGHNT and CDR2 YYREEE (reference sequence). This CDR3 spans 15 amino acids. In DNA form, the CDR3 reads TGTGCCAGCAGCCTGGACAGCACTAGCACAGATACGCAGTATTTT. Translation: CASSLDSTSTDTQYF. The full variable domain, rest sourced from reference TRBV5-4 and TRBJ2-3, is ETGVTQSPTHLIKTRGQQVTLRCSSQSGHNTVSWYQQALGQGPQFIFQYYREEENGRGNFPPRFSGLQFPNYSSELNVNALELDDSALYLCASSLDSTSTDTQYFGPGTRLTVL.

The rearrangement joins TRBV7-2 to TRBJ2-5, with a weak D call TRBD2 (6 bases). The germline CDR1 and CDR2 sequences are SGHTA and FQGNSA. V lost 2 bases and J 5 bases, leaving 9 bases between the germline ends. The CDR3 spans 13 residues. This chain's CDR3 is CASSLNRGETQYF. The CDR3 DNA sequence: TGTGCCAGCAGCTTAAACCGGGGGGAGACCCAGTACTTC.

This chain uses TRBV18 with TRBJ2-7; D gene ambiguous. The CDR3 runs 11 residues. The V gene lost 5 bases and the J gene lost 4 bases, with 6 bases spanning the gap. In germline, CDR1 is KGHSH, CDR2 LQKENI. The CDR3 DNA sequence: TGTGCCAGCTCAAACAGTTACGAGCAGTACTTC. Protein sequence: CASSNSYEQYF.

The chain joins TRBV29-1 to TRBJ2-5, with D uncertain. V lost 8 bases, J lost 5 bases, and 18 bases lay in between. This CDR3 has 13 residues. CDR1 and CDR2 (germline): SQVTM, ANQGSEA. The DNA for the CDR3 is TGCAGCCTCTACCCGCCCGGACGGGAGACCCAGTACTTC. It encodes CSLYPPGRETQYF.

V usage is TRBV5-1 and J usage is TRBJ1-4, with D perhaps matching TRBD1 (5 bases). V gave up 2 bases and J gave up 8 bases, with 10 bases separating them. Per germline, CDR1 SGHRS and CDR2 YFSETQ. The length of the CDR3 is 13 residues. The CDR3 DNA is TGCGCCAGCAGCTTTGGGAAGGGGGAAAAACTGTTTTTT. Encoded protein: CASSFGKGEKLFF.

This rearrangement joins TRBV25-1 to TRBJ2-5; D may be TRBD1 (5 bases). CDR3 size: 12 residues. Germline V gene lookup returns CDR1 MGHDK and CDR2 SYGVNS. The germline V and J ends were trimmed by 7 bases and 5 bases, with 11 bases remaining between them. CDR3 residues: CASKGSGETQYF. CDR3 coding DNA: TGTGCCAGCAAGGGGTCAGGGGAGACCCAGTACTTC.

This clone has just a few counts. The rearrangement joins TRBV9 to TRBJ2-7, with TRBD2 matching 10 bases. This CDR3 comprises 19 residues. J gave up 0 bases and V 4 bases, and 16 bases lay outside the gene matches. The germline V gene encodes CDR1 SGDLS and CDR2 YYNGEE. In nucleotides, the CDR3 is TGTGCCAGCAGCCCGCGCCCGGGAGGACTAGCGGATAGCTCCTACGAGCAGTACTTC. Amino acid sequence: CASSPRPGGLADSSYEQYF.

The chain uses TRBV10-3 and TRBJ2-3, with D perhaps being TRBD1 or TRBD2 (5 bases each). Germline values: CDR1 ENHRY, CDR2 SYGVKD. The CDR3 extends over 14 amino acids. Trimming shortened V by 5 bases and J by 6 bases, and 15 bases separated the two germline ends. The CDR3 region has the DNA TGTGCCATCAGTAGGGACCAATTTGCCGATACGCAGTATTTT. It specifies CAISRDQFADTQYF.

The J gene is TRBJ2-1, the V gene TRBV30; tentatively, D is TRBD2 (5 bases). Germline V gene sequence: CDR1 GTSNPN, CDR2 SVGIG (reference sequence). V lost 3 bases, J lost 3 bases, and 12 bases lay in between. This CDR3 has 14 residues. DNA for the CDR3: TGTGCCTGGAGGAGTAGCGTGAACTACAATGAGCAGTTCTTC. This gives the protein CAWRSSVNYNEQFF. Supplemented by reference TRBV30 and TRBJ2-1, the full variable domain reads SQTIHQWPATLVQPVGSPLSLECTVEGTSNPNLYWYRQAAGRGLQLLFYSVGIGQISSEVPQNLSASRPQDRQFILSSKKLLLSDSGFYLCAWRSSVNYNEQFFGPGTRLTVL.

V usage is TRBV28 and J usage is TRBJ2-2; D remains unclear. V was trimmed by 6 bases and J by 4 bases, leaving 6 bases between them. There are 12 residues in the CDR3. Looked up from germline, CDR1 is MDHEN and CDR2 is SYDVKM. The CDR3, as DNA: TGTGCCAGCAGCAAAACCACCGGGGAGCTGTTTTTT. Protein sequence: CASSKTTGELFF.

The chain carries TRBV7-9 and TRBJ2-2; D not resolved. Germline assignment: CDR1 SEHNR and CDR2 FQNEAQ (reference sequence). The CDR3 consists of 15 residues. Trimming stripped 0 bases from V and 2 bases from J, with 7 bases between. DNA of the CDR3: TGTGCCAGCAGCTTAGCCAGGACCAACACCGGGGAGCTGTTTTTT. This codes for CASSLARTNTGELFF. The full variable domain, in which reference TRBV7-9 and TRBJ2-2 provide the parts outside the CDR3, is DTGVSQNPRHKITKRGQNVTFRCDPISEHNRLYWYRQTLGQGPEFLTYFQNEAQLEKSRLLSDRFSAERPKGSFSTLEIQRTEQGDSAMYLCASSLARTNTGELFFGEGSRLTVL.

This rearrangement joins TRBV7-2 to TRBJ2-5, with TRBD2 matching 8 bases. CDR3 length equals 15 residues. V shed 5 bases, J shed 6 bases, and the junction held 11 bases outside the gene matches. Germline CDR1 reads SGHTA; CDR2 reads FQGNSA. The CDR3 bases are TGTGCCAGCAGCCATCCGGCGGGGGGACCCAAGACCCAGTACTTC. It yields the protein CASSHPAGGPKTQYF.

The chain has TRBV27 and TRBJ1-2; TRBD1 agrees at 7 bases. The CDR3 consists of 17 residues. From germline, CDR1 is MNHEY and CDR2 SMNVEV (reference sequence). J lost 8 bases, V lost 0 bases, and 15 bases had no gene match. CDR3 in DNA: TGTGCCAGCAGTTTATCGACACGGGACAGCAAAGTTCTGGGCTACACCTTC. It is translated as CASSLSTRDSKVLGYTF.

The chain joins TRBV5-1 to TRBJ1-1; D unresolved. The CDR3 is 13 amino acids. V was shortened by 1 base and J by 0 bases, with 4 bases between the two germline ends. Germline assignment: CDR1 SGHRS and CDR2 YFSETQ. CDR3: CASSLMLNTEAFF. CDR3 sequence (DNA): TGCGCCAGCAGCTTGATGTTGAACACTGAAGCTTTCTTT.

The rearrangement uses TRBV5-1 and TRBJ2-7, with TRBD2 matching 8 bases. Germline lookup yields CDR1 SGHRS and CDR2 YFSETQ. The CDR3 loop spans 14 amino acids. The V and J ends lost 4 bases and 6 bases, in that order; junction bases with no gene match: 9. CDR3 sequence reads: CASSPGLAALEQYF. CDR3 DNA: TGCGCCAGCAGCCCAGGACTAGCAGCCCTCGAGCAGTACTTC.

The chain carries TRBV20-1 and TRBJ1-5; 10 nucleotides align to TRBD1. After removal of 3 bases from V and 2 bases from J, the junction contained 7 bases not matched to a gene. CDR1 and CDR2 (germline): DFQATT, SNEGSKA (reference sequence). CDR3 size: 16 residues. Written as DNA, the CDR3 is TGCAGTGCTAGTCGGATCGGGACAGGGGGCAATCAGCCCCAGCATTTT. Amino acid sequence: CSASRIGTGGNQPQHF.

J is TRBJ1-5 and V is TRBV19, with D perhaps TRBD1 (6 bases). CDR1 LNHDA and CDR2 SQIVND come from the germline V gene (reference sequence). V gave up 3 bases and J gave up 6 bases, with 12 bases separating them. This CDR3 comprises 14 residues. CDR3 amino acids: CASSIGGGPQPQHF. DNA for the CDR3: TGTGCCAGTAGTATCGGGGGGGGGCCTCAGCCCCAGCATTTT.

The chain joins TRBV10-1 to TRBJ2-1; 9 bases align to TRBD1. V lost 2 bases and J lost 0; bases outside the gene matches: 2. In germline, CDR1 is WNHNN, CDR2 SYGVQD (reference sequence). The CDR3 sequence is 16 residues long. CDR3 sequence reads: CASSEDRGDSYNEQFF. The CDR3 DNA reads TGCGCCAGCAGTGAGGACAGGGGGGACTCCTACAATGAGCAGTTCTTC.

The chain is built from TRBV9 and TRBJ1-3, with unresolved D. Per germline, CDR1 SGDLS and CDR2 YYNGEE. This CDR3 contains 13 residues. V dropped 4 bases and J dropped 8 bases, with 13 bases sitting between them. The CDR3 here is CASSPQGWDTIYF. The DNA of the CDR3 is TGTGCCAGCAGCCCCCAAGGTTGGGACACCATATATTTT.

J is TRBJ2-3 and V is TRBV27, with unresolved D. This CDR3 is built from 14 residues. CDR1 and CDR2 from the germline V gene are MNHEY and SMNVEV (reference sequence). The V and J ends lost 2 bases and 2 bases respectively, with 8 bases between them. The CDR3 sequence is CASSLKVDTDTQYF. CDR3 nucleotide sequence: TGTGCCAGCAGTTTAAAAGTGGACACAGATACGCAGTATTTT.

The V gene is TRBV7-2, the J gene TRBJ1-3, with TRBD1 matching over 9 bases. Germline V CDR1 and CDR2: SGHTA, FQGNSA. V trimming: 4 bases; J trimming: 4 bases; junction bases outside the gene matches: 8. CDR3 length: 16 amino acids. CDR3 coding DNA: TGTGCCAGCAGCTCAGACGGGACAGGGTGGGGAAACACCATATATTTT. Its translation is CASSSDGTGWGNTIYF.

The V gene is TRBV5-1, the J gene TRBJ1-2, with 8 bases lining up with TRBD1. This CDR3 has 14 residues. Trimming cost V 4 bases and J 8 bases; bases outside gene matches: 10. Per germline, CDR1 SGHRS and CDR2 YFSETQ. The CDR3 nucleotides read TGCGCCAGCAGCCCGAGACAGGGGTCTTGGGGCTACACCTTC. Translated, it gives CASSPRQGSWGYTF. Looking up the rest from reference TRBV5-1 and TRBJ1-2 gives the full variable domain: KAGVTQTPRYLIKTRGQQVTLSCSPISGHRSVSWYQQTPGQGLQFLFEYFSETQRNKGNFPGRFSGRQFSNSRSEMNVSTLELGDSALYLCASSPRQGSWGYTFGSGTRLTVV.

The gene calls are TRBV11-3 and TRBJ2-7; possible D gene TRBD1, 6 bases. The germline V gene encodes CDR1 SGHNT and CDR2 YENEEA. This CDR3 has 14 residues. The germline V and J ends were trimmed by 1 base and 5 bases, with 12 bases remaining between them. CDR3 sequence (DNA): TGTGCCAGCAGCTTAGCCGGGACACCTCACGAGCAGTACTTC. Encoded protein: CASSLAGTPHEQYF.

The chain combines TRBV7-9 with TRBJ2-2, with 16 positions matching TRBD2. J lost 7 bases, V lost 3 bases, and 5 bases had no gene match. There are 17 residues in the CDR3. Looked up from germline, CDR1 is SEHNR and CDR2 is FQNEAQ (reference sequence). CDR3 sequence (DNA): TGTGCCAGCAGCTTGGGGACTAGCGGGAGGGCCGTCGGGGAGCTGTTTTTT. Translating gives CASSLGTSGRAVGELFF.

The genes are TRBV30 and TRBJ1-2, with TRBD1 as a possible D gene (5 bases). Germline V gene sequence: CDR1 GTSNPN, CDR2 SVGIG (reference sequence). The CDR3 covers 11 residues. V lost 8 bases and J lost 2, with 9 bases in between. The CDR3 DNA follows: TGTGCCCTCTCAGGGAACTATGGCTACACCTTC. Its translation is CALSGNYGYTF.